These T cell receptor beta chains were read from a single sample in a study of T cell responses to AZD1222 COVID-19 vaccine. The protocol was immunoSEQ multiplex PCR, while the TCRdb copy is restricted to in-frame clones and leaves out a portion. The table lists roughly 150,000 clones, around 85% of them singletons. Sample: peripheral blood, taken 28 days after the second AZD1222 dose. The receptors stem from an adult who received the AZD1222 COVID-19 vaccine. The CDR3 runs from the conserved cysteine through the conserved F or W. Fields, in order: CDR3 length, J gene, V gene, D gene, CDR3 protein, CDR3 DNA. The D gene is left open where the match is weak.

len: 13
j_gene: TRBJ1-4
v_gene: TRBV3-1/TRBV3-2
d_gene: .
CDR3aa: CASSRLSNEKLFF
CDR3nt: TGTGCCAGCAGCCGGTTAAGTAATGAAAAACTGTTTTTT

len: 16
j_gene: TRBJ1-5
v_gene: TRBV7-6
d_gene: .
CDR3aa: CASSLASEGGNQPQHF
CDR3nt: TGTGCCAGCAGCTTAGCATCCGAGGGTGGCAATCAGCCCCAGCATTTT

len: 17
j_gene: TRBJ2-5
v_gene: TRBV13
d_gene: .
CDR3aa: CASSLNPRGADQETQYF
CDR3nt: TGTGCCAGCAGCTTAAACCCTCGCGGGGCAGACCAAGAGACCCAGTACTTC

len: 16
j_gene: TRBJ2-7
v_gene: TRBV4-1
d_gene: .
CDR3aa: CASSQDLTGSSYEQYF
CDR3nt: TGCGCCAGCAGCCAAGATCTTACAGGGAGCTCCTACGAGCAGTACTTC

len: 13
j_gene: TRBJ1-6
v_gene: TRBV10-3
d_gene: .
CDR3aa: CAIRRIGDSPLHF
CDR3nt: TGTGCCATCAGAAGAATAGGAGATTCACCCCTCCACTTT

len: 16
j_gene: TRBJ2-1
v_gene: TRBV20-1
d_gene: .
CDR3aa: CSASPTRGEFGNEQFF
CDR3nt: TGCAGTGCTAGTCCCACGAGGGGGGAATTTGGCAATGAGCAGTTCTTC

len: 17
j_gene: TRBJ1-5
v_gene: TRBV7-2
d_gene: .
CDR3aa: CASSLSNTGVANQPQHF
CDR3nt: TGTGCCAGCAGCTTATCGAATACAGGCGTTGCGAATCAGCCCCAGCATTTT

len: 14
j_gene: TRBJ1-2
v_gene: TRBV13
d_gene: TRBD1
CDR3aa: CASSVGTGRDGYTF
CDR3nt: TGTGCCAGCAGCGTCGGGACAGGGAGGGATGGCTACACCTTC

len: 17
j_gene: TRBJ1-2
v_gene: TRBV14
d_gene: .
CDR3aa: CASSQEGVNPTRYGYTF
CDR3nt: TGTGCCAGCAGCCAAGAAGGGGTGAATCCCACTCGCTATGGCTACACCTTC

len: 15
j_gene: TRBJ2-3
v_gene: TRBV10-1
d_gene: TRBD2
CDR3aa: CASSEGSGDTDTQYF
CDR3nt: TGCGCCAGCAGTGAAGGTAGCGGGGACACAGATACGCAGTATTTT

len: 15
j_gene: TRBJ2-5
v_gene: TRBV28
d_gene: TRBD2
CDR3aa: CASSLASGGVETQYF
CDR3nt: TGTGCCAGCAGTTTGGCTAGCGGGGGGGTGGAGACCCAGTACTTC

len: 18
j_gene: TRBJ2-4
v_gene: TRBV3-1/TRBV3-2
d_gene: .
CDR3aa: CASSQGGSGRLAKNIQYF
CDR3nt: TGTGCCAGCAGCCAAGGCGGTAGCGGACGTTTAGCCAAAAACATTCAGTACTTC

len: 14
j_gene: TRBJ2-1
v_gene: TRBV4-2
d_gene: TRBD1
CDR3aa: CASSQEGTVNEQFF
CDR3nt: TGTGCCAGCAGCCAAGAAGGGACAGTCAATGAGCAGTTCTTC

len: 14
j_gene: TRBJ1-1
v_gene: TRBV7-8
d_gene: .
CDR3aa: CASSIRQLNTEAFF
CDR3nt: TGTGCCAGCAGCATACGACAGTTGAACACTGAAGCTTTCTTT

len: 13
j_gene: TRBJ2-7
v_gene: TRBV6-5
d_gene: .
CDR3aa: CASSSKENYEQYF
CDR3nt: TGTGCCAGCAGCAGTAAAGAAAACTACGAGCAGTACTTC